This TCR beta chain was documented in a study of CD8+ T cells in alopecia areata. Study-level results: Tofacitinib did not eliminate many expanded lesional clones from scalp or blood. Alopecia totalis/universalis scalp especially showed more expanded CD8+ clones than normal scalp.

As for this clone: Its target is unknown.

RNA extraction was followed by reverse transcription into cDNA, which acted as the sequencing template. The repertoire was sequenced with immunoSEQ multiplex PCR; TCRdb's copy has only in-frame clones and lacks some. In the table there are roughly 210,000 clones, 40% to 45% of which are singletons. The germline V gene encodes CDR1 SGHTA and CDR2 FQGNSA. CDR3 length: 15 amino acids. Trimming stripped 5 bases from V and 5 bases from J, with 16 bases between. Treatment noted: oral pan-JAK inhibitor, 5-10 mg twice daily. Cell sorting was applied to PBMCs, and CD4+ and CD8+ T cells were collected. The sequence derives from a human donor with alopecia areata. This rearrangement joins TRBV7-2 to TRBJ2-1; D is unresolved. The source material was CD4+ T cells sorted from blood, sampled at approximately week 36, from a patient treated with tofacitinib. CDR3 in DNA: TGTGCCAGCAGCGCGCAAAGGGTGGGCCACAATGAGCAGTTCTTC. Encoded protein: CASSAQRVGHNEQFF.